Below, one TCR beta chain is given with its context. The antigen remains unidentified. This sample is part of a study of cytomegalovirus exposure and HLA in healthy donors. Study-wide findings and caveats: A missense variant in DCLRE1C was later tied to TCR beta V- and J-gene trimming.

CDR3 size: 13 residues. Germline V lookup: CDR1 LNHDA, CDR2 SQIVND (reference sequence). V was pared by 0 bases and J by 6 bases, with 8 bases between. The primer mix had 60 Vbeta and 13 Jbeta primers. Clones were read by immunoSEQ multiplex PCR, and TCRdb kept only the in-frame ones, dropping some. The sample shows hundreds of thousands of clones, more than 75% of them seen only once. The specimen sequenced was PBMCs. The clonotype was recovered from a man aged 35 to 55 in good health and CMV-seropositive. The chain carries TRBV19 and TRBJ1-2; no definite D call. Here the CDR3 reads CASSIDRVDGYTF. The CDR3 bases are TGTGCCAGTAGTATAGACCGGGTCGATGGCTACACCTTC.